Below are 27 T cell receptor beta chains sequenced from a single sample in a study of naive and memory T cell subsets. Study observations and caveats: A few larger clonotypes appeared in naive repertoires, especially CD8, possibly memory cells re-expressing CD45RA.

An equimolar mix of two oligonucleotides served as the beta constant-region primer for TRBC1 and TRBC2. The ligated cDNA underwent four PCR rounds using SP2 and nested alpha and beta constant-region primers. TCRdb processed the UMI-ligation and nested PCR reads anew with MiXCR; each CDR3 protein has one entry. This sample has 150,000 or so distinct CDR3 sequences, with over 20% found just once. Antigen specificity for these receptors is unknown. The sequenced sample consisted of naive CD4+ T cells from blood. The source is a human donor in good health.

This sequence joins TRBV27 and TRBJ1-5; weak D call: TRBD1 (5 bases). The CDR3 runs 13 residues. Per germline, CDR1 MNHEY and CDR2 SMNVEV (reference sequence). Trimming took 6 bases from V and 7 from J, leaving 13 bases between them. CDR3 residues: CASSLVQEQPQHF. Written as DNA, the CDR3 is TGTGCCAGCAGCCTTGTACAGGAGCAGCCCCAGCATTTT.

In its sample, this clonotype was seen a few times. CDR3 region: CSARKAGGDPNSPLHF. The CDR3, as DNA: TGCAGTGCTAGGAAGGCGGGAGGGGACCCCAATTCACCCCTCCACTTT. V and J are TRBV20-1 and TRBJ1-6; possible D gene TRBD1, 5 bases. Germline CDR1 reads DFQATT; CDR2 reads SNEGSKA (reference sequence). Trimming cost V 3 bases and J 7 bases, with 19 bases left between them. This CDR3 is 16 amino acids long.

The J gene is TRBJ1-3, the V gene TRBV6-5; no clear D gene. V was cut by 6 bases and J by 0 bases, with 15 bases left in between. Per germline, CDR1 MNHEY and CDR2 SVGAGI. The CDR3 covers 16 residues. The CDR3 region has the DNA TGTGCCAGCAGACGGGATCTCCAGAGCTCTGGAAACACCATATATTTT. It is translated as CASRRDLQSSGNTIYF.

The chain employs TRBV7-9 and TRBJ1-4; D not resolved. The CDR3 length is 14 residues. Per germline, CDR1 SEHNR and CDR2 FQNEAQ (reference sequence). V was cut by 3 bases and J by 8 bases, with 13 bases left in between. The CDR3 sequence is CASSLGRDEEKLFF. CDR3 DNA sequence: TGTGCCAGCAGCTTGGGTAGGGATGAAGAAAAACTGTTTTTT.

This clonotype came up many times. The V call is TRBV28, the J call TRBJ2-5, with TRBD1 as a possible D gene (6 bases). The CDR3 totals 13 residues. V shed 5 bases and J shed 5 bases, with 12 bases lying between them. The germline V gene has CDR1 MDHEN and CDR2 SYDVKM. CDR3 sequence (DNA): TGTGCCAGCAGTCTAACAGGGTTGGAGACCCAGTACTTC. Encoded protein: CASSLTGLETQYF.

This clonotype appeared many times. The chain couples TRBV18 to TRBJ1-6, with 7 positions matching TRBD1. The CDR3 has 14 residues. V dropped 3 bases and J dropped 10; count of bases not matched to a gene: 6. Germline CDR1 reads KGHSH; CDR2 reads LQKENI. The CDR3 nucleotides read TGTGCCAGCTCACCTAGGGGGCCGGACTCACCCCTCCACTTT. This encodes CASSPRGPDSPLHF.

The gene calls are TRBV7-3 and TRBJ2-1, with 7 bases matching TRBD2. The CDR3 is 16 amino acids. V was pared by 5 bases and J by 6 bases, with 13 bases of the junction left unmatched. Germline V CDR1 and CDR2: SGHTA, FQGTGA. CDR3 loop: CASSQTSSPWGNEQFF. CDR3 nucleotide sequence: TGTGCCAGCAGCCAGACTAGCTCCCCCTGGGGCAATGAGCAGTTCTTC.

This clonotype was detected only a few times. The chain combines TRBV20-1 with TRBJ2-7; 11 positions match TRBD2. J was trimmed by 3 bases and V by 1 base; bases with no gene match: 8. The CDR3 runs 16 residues. Looked up from germline, CDR1 is DFQATT and CDR2 is SNEGSKA (reference sequence). The CDR3 protein is CSARGPLLAGVYEQYF. CDR3 coding DNA: TGCAGTGCTAGAGGCCCCTTACTAGCGGGAGTCTACGAGCAGTACTTC.

The chain recombines TRBV12-3 or TRBV12-4 with TRBJ1-3; possible D gene TRBD1, 6 bases. The CDR3 covers 13 residues. The ends were cut back, 2 bases at V and 7 bases at J, with 9 bases in the middle. The CDR3 spells CASSLNRVNTIYF. The CDR3 DNA follows: TGTGCCAGCAGTTTAAACAGGGTCAACACCATATATTTT.

This clonotype was seen only a few times. The chain carries TRBV15 and TRBJ2-1, with 11 bases identical to TRBD2. CDR3 length: 15 amino acids. V lost 5 bases and J lost 5; bases outside the gene matches: 5. Germline V gene sequence: CDR1 LNHNV, CDR2 YYDKDF (reference sequence). The CDR3 loop reads CATSLGTSGNNEQFF. DNA of the CDR3: TGTGCCACCAGCCTCGGGACTAGCGGCAACAATGAGCAGTTCTTC.

The chain carries TRBV30 and TRBJ2-1; D might be TRBD1 or TRBD2, each matching 5 bases. CDR1 is GTSNPN, CDR2 SVGIG, per germline (reference sequence). The CDR3 spans 17 residues. Deletions cut 3 bases from V and 0 bases from J, with 18 bases between. CDR3 residues: CAWSRSGTGTSYNEQFF. In DNA form, the CDR3 reads TGTGCCTGGAGCCGGTCGGGAACGGGGACCTCCTACAATGAGCAGTTCTTC.

This clonotype was detected only a few times. V usage is TRBV20-1 and J usage is TRBJ2-5, with 7 nucleotides matching TRBD2. CDR3 size: 15 residues. CDR1 and CDR2 (germline): DFQATT, SNEGSKA (reference sequence). The V segment lost 0 bases and the J segment 3 bases; nucleotides outside the gene matches: 7. The CDR3 region is CSARDLAGVEETQYF. The CDR3 DNA reads TGCAGTGCTAGAGATCTGGCGGGAGTCGAAGAGACCCAGTACTTC.

The V gene is TRBV7-9, the J gene TRBJ2-7; weak D call: TRBD2 (6 bases). The CDR3 covers 14 residues. Per germline, CDR1 SEHNR and CDR2 FQNEAQ (reference sequence). The V and J ends lost 5 bases and 2 bases respectively, with 13 bases between them. CDR3 nucleotide sequence: TGTGCCAGCAGCCCGTCGGGGGTCCCCTACGAGCAGTACTTC. Protein: CASSPSGVPYEQYF.

J is TRBJ2-7 and V is TRBV4-1; D uncertain. V gave up 1 base and J gave up 1 base, with 8 bases separating them. CDR1 and CDR2 (germline): MGHRA, YSYEKL. This CDR3 has 14 residues. For the CDR3, the DNA is TGCGCCAGCAGCCAAGTAGGGAATTCCTACGAGCAGTACTTC. It codes for CASSQVGNSYEQYF.

This rearrangement joins TRBV14 to TRBJ1-1; no firm D call. There are 14 residues in the CDR3. Germline CDR1 SGHDN, CDR2 FVKESK. Between the trimmed V and J ends, which lost 0 bases and 1 base, there was a span of 6 bases. The CDR3 protein is CASSQDLKNTEAFF. Written as DNA, the CDR3 is TGTGCCAGCAGCCAAGATTTAAAGAACACTGAAGCTTTCTTT. Full variable domain (missing parts from reference TRBV14 and TRBJ1-1): EAGVTQFPSHSVIEKGQTVTLRCDPISGHDNLYWYRRVMGKEIKFLLHFVKESKQDESGMPNNRFLAERTGGTYSTLKVQPAELEDSGVYFCASSQDLKNTEAFFGQGTRLTVV.

This clonotype showed up just a few times. J is TRBJ2-7 and V is TRBV5-1, with 14 positions matching TRBD2. The CDR3 sequence is 15 residues long. V gave up 6 bases and J gave up 6 bases; unmatched junction bases: 8. Germline V gene sequence: CDR1 SGHRS, CDR2 YFSETQ. The CDR3 DNA reads as TGCGCCAGCACCGAGACTAGCGGGAGGGCCTCCGAGCAGTACTTC. Its translation: CASTETSGRASEQYF. Combining the CDR3 with reference TRBV5-1 and TRBJ2-7 gives the whole variable domain KAGVTQTPRYLIKTRGQQVTLSCSPISGHRSVSWYQQTPGQGLQFLFEYFSETQRNKGNFPGRFSGRQFSNSRSEMNVSTLELGDSALYLCASTETSGRASEQYFGPGTRLTVT.

This clonotype was observed a handful of times. This chain links TRBV6-5 with TRBJ2-7; 7 bases map to TRBD1. The germline V gene has CDR1 MNHEY and CDR2 SVGAGI. After removal of 8 bases from V and 2 bases from J, the junction contained 3 bases not matched to a gene. CDR3 length: 12 amino acids. The CDR3 sequence is CASWDRTYEQYF. The CDR3 DNA sequence: TGTGCCAGCTGGGACAGAACCTACGAGCAGTACTTC.

This clonotype was detected ten times or more. The V and J genes are TRBV10-3 and TRBJ2-5; 11 bases line up with TRBD2. In germline, CDR1 is ENHRY, CDR2 SYGVKD. J lost 6 bases, V lost 5 bases, and 8 bases had no gene match. The CDR3 loop spans 15 amino acids. CDR3 coding DNA: TGTGCCATCAGTTTAGCGGGAGGGTTAGGGAAGACCCAGTACTTC. Amino acid sequence: CAISLAGGLGKTQYF.

This chain links TRBV7-2 with TRBJ2-1; TRBD2 matches 9 bases. Trimming took 4 bases from V and 6 from J; bases not matched to a gene: 10. Germline CDR1 reads SGHTA; CDR2 reads FQGNSA. This CDR3 comprises 16 residues. This CDR3 is CASSSDLAGRGNEQFF. The CDR3 DNA is TGTGCCAGCAGCTCCGATCTAGCGGGACGGGGCAATGAGCAGTTCTTC.

Only a few counts were recorded for this clonotype. The chain joins TRBV12-3 or TRBV12-4 to TRBJ2-1; tentatively, D is TRBD1 or TRBD2 (6 bases each). The ends were cut back, 2 bases at V and 4 bases at J, with 15 bases in the middle. The CDR3 spans 16 residues. The CDR3 DNA follows: TGTGCCAGCAGTTTAATGGGGGGCCTGATTTACAATGAGCAGTTCTTC. Protein product: CASSLMGGLIYNEQFF.

The CDR3, as DNA: TGTGCCAGCAGTGGTCCGGCTCGAGGGGCCAACGTCCTGACTTTC. Translated: CASSGPARGANVLTF. The chain carries TRBV6-6 and TRBJ2-6; D ambiguous. V was shortened by 5 bases and J by 4 bases, with 12 bases between the two germline ends. This CDR3 is 15 amino acids long. Germline values: CDR1 MNHNY, CDR2 SVGAGI (reference sequence).

The genes are TRBV3-1 and TRBJ1-6, with D tentatively TRBD1 (5 bases). The CDR3 contains 17 residues. The germline V and J ends were trimmed by 1 base and 7 bases, with 17 bases remaining between them. Germline V gives CDR1 LGHDT, CDR2 YNNKEL (reference sequence). The CDR3, as DNA: TGTGCCAGCAGCCAAGTTTGGGGCACCGGGGGGAATTCACCCCTCCACTTT. It encodes CASSQVWGTGGNSPLHF.

J is TRBJ2-6 and V is TRBV18; D is uncertain. V gave up 4 bases and J gave up 1 base, with 5 bases separating them. This CDR3 contains 14 residues. CDR1 and CDR2 (germline): KGHSH, LQKENI. CDR3 loop: CASSLQSGANVLTF. The DNA of the CDR3 is TGTGCCAGCTCACTACAATCTGGGGCCAACGTCCTGACTTTC.

There are a few counts of this clonotype. The chain couples TRBV28 to TRBJ1-4; D is unclear. CDR1 is MDHEN, CDR2 SYDVKM, per germline. The CDR3 sequence is 14 residues long. The ends were cut back, 6 bases at V and 7 bases at J, with 15 bases in the middle. CDR3 sequence (DNA): TGTGCCAGCAGACGGGCCCCCGGAGGTGAAAAACTGTTTTTT. Translating gives CASRRAPGGEKLFF.

The V call is TRBV10-1, the J call TRBJ2-3, with 12 positions matching TRBD2. V lost 4 bases to trimming and J lost 3 bases; unmatched junction nucleotides: 2. Germline CDR1 and CDR2: WNHNN and SYGVQD (reference sequence). This CDR3 contains 15 residues. CDR3 sequence reads: CASSATSGRTDTQYF. CDR3 coding DNA: TGCGCCAGCAGTGCGACTAGCGGGAGAACAGATACGCAGTATTTT.

This chain uses TRBV7-8 with TRBJ2-1; 10 nucleotides match TRBD2. This CDR3 has 16 residues. V gave up 2 bases and J gave up 7 bases; unmatched junction bases: 8. Germline V gives CDR1 SGHVS, CDR2 FQNEAQ. CDR3 sequence (DNA): TGTGCCAGCAGCTTACTTCTAGCGGGAGTTGGTAATGAGCAGTTCTTC. As protein: CASSLLLAGVGNEQFF.

In DNA form, the CDR3 reads TGTGCCAGCAGTTACTCGAGGGCAGATACGCAGTATTTT. Protein product: CASSYSRADTQYF. The rearrangement joins TRBV6-6 to TRBJ2-3, with a possible D match to TRBD2 (5 bases). In germline, CDR1 is MNHNY, CDR2 SVGAGI (reference sequence). The CDR3 is 13 residues long. V was clipped by 0 bases and J by 4 bases, with 5 bases between them.